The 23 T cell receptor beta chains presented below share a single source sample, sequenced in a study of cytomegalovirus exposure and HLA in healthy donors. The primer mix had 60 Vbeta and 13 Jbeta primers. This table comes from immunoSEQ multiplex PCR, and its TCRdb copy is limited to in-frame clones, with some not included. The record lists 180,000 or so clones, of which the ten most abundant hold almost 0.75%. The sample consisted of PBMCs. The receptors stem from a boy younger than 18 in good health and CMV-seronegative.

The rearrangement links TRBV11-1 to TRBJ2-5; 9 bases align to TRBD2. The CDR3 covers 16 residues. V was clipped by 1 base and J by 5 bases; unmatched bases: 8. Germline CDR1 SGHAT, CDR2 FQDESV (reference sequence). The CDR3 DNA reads TGTGCCAGCAGCTTAGGTCGGACTAGCGCGAGGGAGACCCAGTACTTC. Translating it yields CASSLGRTSARETQYF. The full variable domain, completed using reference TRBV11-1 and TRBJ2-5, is EAEVAQSPRYKITEKSQAVAFWCDPISGHATLYWYRQILGQGPELLVQFQDESVVDDSQLPKDRFSAERLKGVDSTLKIQPAELGDSAMYLCASSLGRTSARETQYFGPGTRLLVL.

The CDR3 protein is CASSFRGTEAFF. CDR3 in DNA: TGTGCCAGCAGCTTCAGGGGGACTGAAGCTTTCTTT. The rearrangement links TRBV5-5 to TRBJ1-1, with 7 bases aligning to TRBD1. The germline gives CDR1 SGHKS, CDR2 YYEKEE (reference sequence). V was clipped by 2 bases and J by 5 bases; unmatched bases: 0. This CDR3 is built from 12 residues.

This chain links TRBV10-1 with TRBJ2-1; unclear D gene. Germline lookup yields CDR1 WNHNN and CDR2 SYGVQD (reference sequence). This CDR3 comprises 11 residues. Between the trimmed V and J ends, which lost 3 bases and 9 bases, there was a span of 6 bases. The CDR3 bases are TGCGCCAGCAGTGAAGGAGCTGAGCAGTTCTTC. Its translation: CASSEGAEQFF.

CDR3 loop: CASSRRRLETGEQFF. Here the CDR3 DNA reads TGTGCCAGTAGCCGGCGGAGACTAGAGACCGGAGAGCAGTTCTTC. The V gene is TRBV19, the J gene TRBJ2-1; D is perhaps TRBD2 (6 bases). The V end was cut by 6 bases, the J end by 10 bases, with 22 bases between. The V gene's germline CDR1 is LNHDA and CDR2 SQIVND (reference sequence). CDR3 length: 15 amino acids.

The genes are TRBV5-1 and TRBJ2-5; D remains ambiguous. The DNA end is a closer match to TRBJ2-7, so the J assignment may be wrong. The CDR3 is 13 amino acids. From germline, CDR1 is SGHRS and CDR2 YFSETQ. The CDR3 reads CASSFDHLYEQYF. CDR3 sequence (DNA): TGCGCCAGCAGCTTCGATCATCTCTACGAGCAGTACTTC.

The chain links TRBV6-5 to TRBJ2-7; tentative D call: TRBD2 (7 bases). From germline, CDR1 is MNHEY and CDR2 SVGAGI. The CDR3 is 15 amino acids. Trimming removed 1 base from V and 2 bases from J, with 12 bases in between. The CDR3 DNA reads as TGTGCCAGCAGTTACTTTGGGGGGGCCCCCTACGAGCAGTACTTC. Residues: CASSYFGGAPYEQYF.

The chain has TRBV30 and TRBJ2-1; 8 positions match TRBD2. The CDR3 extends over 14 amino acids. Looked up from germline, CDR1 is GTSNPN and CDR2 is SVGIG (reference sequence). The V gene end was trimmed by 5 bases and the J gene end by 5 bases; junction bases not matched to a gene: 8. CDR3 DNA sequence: TGTGCCTGGGGGGCGGGGGGTTCTCACAATGAGCAGTTCTTC. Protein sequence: CAWGAGGSHNEQFF.

For the CDR3, the DNA is TGTGCCAGCAGCCGAGGACAGGCTCCTTCGGGCGGCTACACCTTC. This codes for CASSRGQAPSGGYTF. The chain joins TRBV7-9 to TRBJ1-2, with 7 nucleotides matching TRBD1. The junction had 14 bases not matched to a gene; V was cut back by 5 bases and J by 8 bases. This CDR3 is built from 15 residues. Germline CDR1 SEHNR, CDR2 FQNEAQ (reference sequence).

CDR3 nucleotide sequence: TGTGCCAGCAGCTTGGTAGCTAGCTCCTACAATGAGCAGTTCTTC. Its translation: CASSLVASSYNEQFF. This chain uses TRBV7-2 with TRBJ2-1; no clear D. V dropped 3 bases and J dropped 0 bases, with 9 bases sitting between them. The CDR3 is made up of 15 amino acids. Per the germline V gene, CDR1 is SGHTA and CDR2 is FQGNSA.

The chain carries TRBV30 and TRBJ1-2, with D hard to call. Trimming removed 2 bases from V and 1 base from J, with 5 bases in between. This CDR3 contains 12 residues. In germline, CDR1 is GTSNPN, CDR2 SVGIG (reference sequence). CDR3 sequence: CAWSSNNYGYTF. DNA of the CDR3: TGTGCCTGGAGTTCTAATAACTATGGCTACACCTTC. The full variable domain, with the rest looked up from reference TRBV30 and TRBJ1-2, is SQTIHQWPATLVQPVGSPLSLECTVEGTSNPNLYWYRQAAGRGLQLLFYSVGIGQISSEVPQNLSASRPQDRQFILSSKKLLLSDSGFYLCAWSSNNYGYTFGSGTRLTVV.

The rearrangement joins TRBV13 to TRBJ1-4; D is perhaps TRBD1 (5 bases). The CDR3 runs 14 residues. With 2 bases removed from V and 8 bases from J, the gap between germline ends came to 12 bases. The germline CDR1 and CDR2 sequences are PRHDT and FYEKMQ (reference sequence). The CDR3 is CASSLRGEGEKLFF. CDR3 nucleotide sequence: TGTGCCAGCAGCTTACGAGGGGAGGGAGAAAAACTGTTTTTT.

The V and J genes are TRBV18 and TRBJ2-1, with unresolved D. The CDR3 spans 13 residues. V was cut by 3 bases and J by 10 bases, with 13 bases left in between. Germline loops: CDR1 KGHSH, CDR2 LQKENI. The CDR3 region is CASSPALLMEQFF. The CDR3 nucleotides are TGTGCCAGCTCACCGGCCTTGTTAATGGAGCAGTTCTTC. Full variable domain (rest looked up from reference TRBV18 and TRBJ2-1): NAGVMQNPRHLVRRRGQEARLRCSPMKGHSHVYWYRQLPEEGLKFMVYLQKENIIDESGMPKERFSAEFPKEGPSILRIQQVVRGDSAAYFCASSPALLMEQFFGPGTRLTVL.

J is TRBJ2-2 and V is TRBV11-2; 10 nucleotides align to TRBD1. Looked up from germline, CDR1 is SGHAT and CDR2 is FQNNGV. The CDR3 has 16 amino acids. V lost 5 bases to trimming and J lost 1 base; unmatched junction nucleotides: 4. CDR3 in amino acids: CASSPWDRGNTGELFF. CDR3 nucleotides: TGTGCCAGCAGCCCATGGGACAGGGGGAACACCGGGGAGCTGTTTTTT.

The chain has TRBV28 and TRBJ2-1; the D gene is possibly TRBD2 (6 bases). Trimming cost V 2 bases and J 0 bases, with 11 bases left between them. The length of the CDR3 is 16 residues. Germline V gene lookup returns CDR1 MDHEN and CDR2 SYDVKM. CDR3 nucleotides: TGTGCCAGCAGTTTACCCGGGGAGGACTCCTACAATGAGCAGTTCTTC. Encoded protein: CASSLPGEDSYNEQFF. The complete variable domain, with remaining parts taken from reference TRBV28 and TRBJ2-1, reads DVKVTQSSRYLVKRTGEKVFLECVQDMDHENMFWYRQDPGLGLRLIYFSYDVKMKEKGDIPEGYSVSREKKERFSLILESASTNQTSMYLCASSLPGEDSYNEQFFGPGTRLTVL.

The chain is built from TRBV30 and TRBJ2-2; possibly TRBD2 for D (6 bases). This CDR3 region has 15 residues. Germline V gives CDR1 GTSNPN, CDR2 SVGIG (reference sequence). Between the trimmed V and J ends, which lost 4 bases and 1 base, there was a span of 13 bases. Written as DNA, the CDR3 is TGTGCCTGGATCGCCGGGACTTGGAACACCGGGGAGCTGTTTTTT. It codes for CAWIAGTWNTGELFF.

The CDR3, as DNA: TGTGCCAGCCAGAACTACAATGAGCAGTTCTTC. Its protein is CASQNYNEQFF. The gene calls are TRBV14 and TRBJ2-1; D call uncertain. The ends were cut back, 8 bases at V and 3 bases at J, with 5 bases in the middle. Germline lookup yields CDR1 SGHDN and CDR2 FVKESK. The CDR3 is made up of 11 amino acids.

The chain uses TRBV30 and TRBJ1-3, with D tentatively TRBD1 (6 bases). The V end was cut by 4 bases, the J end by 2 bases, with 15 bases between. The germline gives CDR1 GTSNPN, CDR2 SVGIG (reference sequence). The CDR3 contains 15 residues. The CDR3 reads CAWTREQGAGNTIYF. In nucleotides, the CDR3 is TGTGCCTGGACCCGTGAACAGGGAGCTGGAAACACCATATATTTT.

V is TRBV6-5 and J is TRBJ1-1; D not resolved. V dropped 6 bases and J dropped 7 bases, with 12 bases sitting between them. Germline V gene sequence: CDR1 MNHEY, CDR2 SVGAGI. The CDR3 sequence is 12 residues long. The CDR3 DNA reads TGTGCCAGCAGAGATAGGCGGGGTGAAGCTTTCTTT. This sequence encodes CASRDRRGEAFF.

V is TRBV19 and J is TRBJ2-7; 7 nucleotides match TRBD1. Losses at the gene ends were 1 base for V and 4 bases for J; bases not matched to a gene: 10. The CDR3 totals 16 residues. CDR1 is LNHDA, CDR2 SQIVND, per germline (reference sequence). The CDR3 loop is CASSIGSTGAMYEQYF. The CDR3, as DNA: TGTGCCAGTAGTATAGGTAGTACAGGGGCAATGTACGAGCAGTACTTC.

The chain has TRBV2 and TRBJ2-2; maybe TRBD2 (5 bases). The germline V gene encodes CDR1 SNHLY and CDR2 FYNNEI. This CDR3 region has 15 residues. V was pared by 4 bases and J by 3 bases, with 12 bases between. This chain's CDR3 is CASSASLQHTGELFF. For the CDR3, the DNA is TGTGCCAGCAGTGCTAGCCTCCAGCACACCGGGGAGCTGTTTTTT.

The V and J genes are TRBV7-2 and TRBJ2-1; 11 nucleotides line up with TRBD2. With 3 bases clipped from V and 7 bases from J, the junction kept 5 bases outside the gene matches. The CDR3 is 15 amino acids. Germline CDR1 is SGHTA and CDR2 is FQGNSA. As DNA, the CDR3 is TGTGCCAGCAGCTTTAGCGGGGGGGCCGGGAATGAGCAGTTCTTC. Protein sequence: CASSFSGGAGNEQFF.

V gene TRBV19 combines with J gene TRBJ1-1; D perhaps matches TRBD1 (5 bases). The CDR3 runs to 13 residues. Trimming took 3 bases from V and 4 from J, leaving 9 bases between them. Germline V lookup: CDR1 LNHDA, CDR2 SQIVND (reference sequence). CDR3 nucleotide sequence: TGTGCCAGTAGTATTTGGGGGGGCACTGAAGCTTTCTTT. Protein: CASSIWGGTEAFF.

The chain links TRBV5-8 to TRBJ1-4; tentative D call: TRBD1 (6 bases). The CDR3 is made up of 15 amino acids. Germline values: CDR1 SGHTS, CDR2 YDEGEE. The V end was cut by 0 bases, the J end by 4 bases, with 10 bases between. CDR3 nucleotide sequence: TGTGCCAGCAGCTTGGCAGGGGCTCTTAATGAAAAACTGTTTTTT. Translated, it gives CASSLAGALNEKLFF.